This T cell receptor (beta chain) was captured in a study of vaccination effects on CD4 cells after COVID-19. Trimming took off 5 bases at V and 3 bases at J, with 22 bases between the two ends. The CDR3 has 17 residues. Germline values: CDR1 LGHDT, CDR2 YNNKEL (reference sequence). Remarks on this clone: What it recognizes is unknown.

Profiling relied on immunoSEQ multiplex PCR, and the TCRdb table lists in-frame clones only, not all of them. The table includes fewer than 90,000 clones, over 75% detected once. Antigen-specific CD4+ T cells were first expanded with viral peptide pools by the ViraFEST assay and only then sequenced. The culture ran for roughly ten days before CD4+ T cells were isolated. Participants were vaccinated with two doses of either the BNT162b2 or mRNA-1273 vaccine. This receptor was obtained from a human donor who received a COVID-19 vaccine. The source was CD4+ T cells from PBMCs cultured with HCoV-OC43 spike peptides, collected after COVID-19 vaccination. Specified subset: HCoV-OC43 spike overlapping peptide pool stimulation. The V call is TRBV3-1 (or the pseudogene TRBV3-2), the J call TRBJ1-2, with D tentatively TRBD1 (5 bases). The CDR3 bases are TGTGCCAGCAGCGTAGGTGGGACCGGGCATGGGGACTATGGCTACACCTTC. As protein: CASSVGGTGHGDYGYTF.